The 10 T cell receptor beta chains listed next were all sequenced from one sample in a study of T cell responses to AZD1222 COVID-19 vaccine. The repertoire was sequenced with immunoSEQ multiplex PCR; TCRdb's copy has only in-frame clones and lacks some. The repertoire holds roughly 100,000 clones, with roughly 87% as singletons. The source was peripheral blood, collected on day 0 of AZD1222 vaccination. Receptors were obtained from an adult in good health.

The chain combines TRBV19 with TRBJ2-7, with D uncertain. Germline CDR1 and CDR2: LNHDA and SQIVND (reference sequence). V lost 3 bases and J lost 2, with 5 bases in between. The CDR3 is made up of 12 amino acids. The DNA for the CDR3 is TGTGCCAGTAGTATGGGGACCTACGAGCAGTACTTC. Encoded protein: CASSMGTYEQYF.

V is TRBV12-3 or TRBV12-4 and J is TRBJ1-1, with 12 bases aligning to TRBD1. V shed 8 bases, J shed 7 bases, and the junction held 5 bases outside the gene matches. This CDR3 region has 13 residues. The CDR3 spells CASCRDRGHEAFF. CDR3 coding DNA: TGTGCCAGCTGCCGGGACAGGGGGCATGAAGCTTTCTTT.

The genes are TRBV5-1 and TRBJ2-5, with TRBD2 as a possible D gene (5 bases). The CDR3 has 14 amino acids. Deletions cut 0 bases from V and 5 bases from J, with 11 bases between. Germline V gives CDR1 SGHRS, CDR2 YFSETQ. CDR3 sequence: CASSLGLAVETQYF. The CDR3 coding sequence is TGCGCCAGCAGCTTGGGCCTAGCAGTTGAGACCCAGTACTTC.

The CDR3 sequence: CASSQDPQRGLPTGELFF. The CDR3 DNA reads as TGCGCCAGCAGCCAAGATCCCCAGCGGGGATTACCAACCGGGGAGCTGTTTTTT. The chain joins TRBV4-1 to TRBJ2-2, with TRBD2 matching over 7 bases. The CDR3 is made up of 18 amino acids. V shed 0 bases, J shed 5 bases, and the junction held 12 bases outside the gene matches. From germline, CDR1 is MGHRA and CDR2 YSYEKL.

The chain employs TRBV5-1 and TRBJ2-7, with 7 bases lining up with TRBD1. CDR3 length: 15 residues. Germline V gene lookup returns CDR1 SGHRS and CDR2 YFSETQ. V was clipped by 0 bases and J by 2 bases; unmatched bases: 5. The CDR3 loop is CASSLGQGLTYEQYF. CDR3 sequence (DNA): TGCGCCAGCAGCTTGGGACAGGGCCTGACCTACGAGCAGTACTTC.

This clone has only one observation. The chain couples TRBV28 to TRBJ1-2, with 8 bases matching TRBD1. The CDR3 contains 17 residues. CDR1 and CDR2 from the germline V gene are MDHEN and SYDVKM. V lost 3 bases to trimming and J lost 5 bases; unmatched junction nucleotides: 14. The CDR3 DNA is TGTGCCAGCAGTTTCCCCCGGACAGGGCGAGGGGGGTATGGCTACACCTTC. Protein: CASSFPRTGRGGYGYTF.

This chain connects TRBV5-6 to TRBJ1-1; the match to TRBD1 covers 9 bases. V trimming: 3 bases; J trimming: 0 bases; junction bases outside the gene matches: 9. CDR3 size: 17 residues. The germline V gene has CDR1 SGHDT and CDR2 YYEEEE. The CDR3 sequence: CASSWGRDRVMNTEAFF. In nucleotides, the CDR3 is TGTGCCAGCAGCTGGGGACGGGACAGGGTAATGAACACTGAAGCTTTCTTT.

The gene calls are TRBV7-9 and TRBJ2-3, with D unclear. CDR1 and CDR2 (germline): SEHNR, FQNEAQ (reference sequence). This CDR3 spans 12 amino acids. Deletions cut 5 bases from V and 7 bases from J, with 10 bases between. CDR3: CASSAEGYTQYF. CDR3 DNA sequence: TGTGCCAGCAGCGCGGAAGGGTATACGCAGTATTTT.

The gene calls are TRBV14 and TRBJ1-5; D may be TRBD1 (5 bases). V lost 3 bases and J lost 1, with 10 bases in between. This CDR3 spans 15 amino acids. Germline values: CDR1 SGHDN, CDR2 FVKESK. The DNA of the CDR3 is TGTGCCAGCAGCCAGGGGGGTGCGAGCAATCAGCCCCAGCATTTT. The encoded protein is CASSQGGASNQPQHF.

The gene calls are TRBV5-5 and TRBJ2-5; 12 bases agree with TRBD2. This CDR3 is built from 15 residues. CDR1 and CDR2 from the germline V gene are SGHKS and YYEKEE (reference sequence). The V segment lost 3 bases and the J segment 2 bases; nucleotides outside the gene matches: 2. The CDR3 nucleotides are TGTGCCAGCAGCTGGACTAGCGGGGAACAAGAGACCCAGTACTTC. Translated: CASSWTSGEQETQYF.